This T cell receptor (beta chain) was obtained from a study of blood T cell repertoires in COVID-19 (dated by TCRdb to about 2020). About the investigation overall: Samples covering the acute and convalescent phases of COVID-19 were provided by collaborators in the United States, Italy and Spain. The dataset comprised deeply sampled blood TCRbeta repertoires from subjects exposed to, actively infected with, or recovered from COVID-19. The material from the prospective study consisted of cDNA or gDNA derived from T cells, B-cell-depleted T cells, or PBMCs. Samples were obtained from the ongoing ImmuneRACE study (first 160 participants) and from 950 to 1,500 subjects provided by 6 global collaborators. Sample metadata almost always included a de-identified subject ID, COVID-19 status, age in years and sex. A freely available public database, intended as a resource for researchers studying the immune response to SARS-CoV-2, is where the repertoires were released. Where available, HLA class I and class II types were obtained from metadata supplied by the sample provider rather than from assay-based typing.

V and J are truncated by 2 bases and 4 bases respectively, leaving an intervening sequence of 8 bases. The CDR3 goes from the cysteine to the phenylalanine over 12 residues. Of all the DNA, just the CDR3 is kept, 36 bases in frame from base 1. The germline V gene (reference sequence) specifies GTSNPN as CDR1 and SVGIG as CDR2. TCRbeta CDR3 regions were amplified from genomic DNA using the immunoSEQ Assay, a bias-controlled multiplex PCR. In the original analysis: The number of nucleated cells in each sample was estimated by amplification of reference gene primers within the assay. To quantify the absolute abundance of each unique TCRbeta CDR3 rearrangement, sequence reads were collapsed and filtered. For each sample, productive Simpson clonality was calculated as the square root of Simpson's diversity index across productive rearrangements. Here the immuneACCESS table is served through TCRdb, limited to in-frame sequences with V and J called. Missing clones are a known gap in these copies; in checked studies unresolved V genes cover under half, and the rest lacks a known reason. Clone size and the V and J calls come from that table; the DNA yielded D and trimming. Across this sample there are 95,000 to 150,000 clones, with 70% to 85% seen only once. About 5% of the sample comes from the top ten.

Here is what the overall study found, with its caveats: How much clinical and demographic metadata was included differed by source and by participant, and the metadata was provided uncurated.

The collaborating institutions used their own protocols to collect whole blood in K2EDTA tubes. For TCRbeta analysis, collaborators shipped samples as frozen whole blood, isolated PBMCs, or DNA extracted from either of those sample types. Regarding this clone: This clone's antigen is unknown. No base qualities exist here, and no much larger clone lies one base off it.

The sequence was collected from a woman aged 65 to 85 with acute or convalescent COVID-19. The material sequenced was peripheral blood. The rearrangement joined TRBV30 to TRBJ1-1; perhaps TRBD1 is the D gene, with 5 bases matching. CDR3 loop: CAWSPQGTEAFF. In nucleotide form, the sequence is TGTGCCTGGAGTCCCCAGGGCACTGAAGCTTTCTTT.